This TCR beta chain was identified in a study of blood T cells in healthy people across ages. The study, taken as a whole, reports: Diversity was higher, and naive CD4+ cells more numerous, in long-lived donors than in aged donors.

CDR1 is ENHRY, CDR2 SYGVKD, per germline. This CDR3 contains 16 residues. The J segment lost 5 bases and the V segment lost 4 bases, leaving 8 bases of the junction unmatched. Comments on this clonotype: Its antigen remains unidentified.

It was with a sample-barcoded 5' primer and a J-beta primer mix that a second PCR of roughly 6 to 12 cycles was run. TCRdb independently ran MiXCR on the 5' RACE reads; one entry per CDR3 protein. The sample lists about 800,000 distinct CDR3 sequences, 58% occurring once. Source material: blood. The chain has TRBV10-3 and TRBJ1-1; 12 bases align to TRBD1. This TCR came from a young man in good health. CDR3 nucleotides: TGTGCCATCAGTGGGGGGACAGGGGGCGAGGGGACTGAAGCTTTCTTT. It specifies CAISGGTGGEGTEAFF.